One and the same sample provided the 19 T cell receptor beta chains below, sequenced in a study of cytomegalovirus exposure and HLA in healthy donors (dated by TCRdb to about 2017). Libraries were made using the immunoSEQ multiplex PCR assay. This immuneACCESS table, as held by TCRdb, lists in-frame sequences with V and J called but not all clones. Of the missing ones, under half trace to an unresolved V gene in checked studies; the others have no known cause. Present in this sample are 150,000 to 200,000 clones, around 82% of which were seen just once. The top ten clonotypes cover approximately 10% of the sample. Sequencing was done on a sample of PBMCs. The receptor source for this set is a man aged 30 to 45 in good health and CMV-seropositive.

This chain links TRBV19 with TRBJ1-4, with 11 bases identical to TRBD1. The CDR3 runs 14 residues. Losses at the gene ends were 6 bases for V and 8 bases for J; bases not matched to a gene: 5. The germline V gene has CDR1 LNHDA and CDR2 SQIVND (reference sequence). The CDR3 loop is CASSPGQGAEKLFF. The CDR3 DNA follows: TGTGCCAGTAGCCCCGGACAGGGGGCAGAAAAACTGTTTTTT.

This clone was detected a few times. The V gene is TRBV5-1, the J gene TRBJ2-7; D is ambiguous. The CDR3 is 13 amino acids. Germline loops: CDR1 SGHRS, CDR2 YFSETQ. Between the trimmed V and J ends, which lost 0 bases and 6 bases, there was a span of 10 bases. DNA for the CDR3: TGCGCCAGCAGCTTGGTGTCGAACGGCGAGCAGTACTTC. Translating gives CASSLVSNGEQYF.

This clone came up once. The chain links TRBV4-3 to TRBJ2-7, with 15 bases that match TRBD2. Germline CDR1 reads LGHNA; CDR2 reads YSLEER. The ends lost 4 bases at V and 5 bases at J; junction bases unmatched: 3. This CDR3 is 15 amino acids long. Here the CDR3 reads CASSRTSGGADEQYF. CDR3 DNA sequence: TGCGCCAGCAGCCGGACTAGCGGGGGGGCTGACGAGCAGTACTTC.

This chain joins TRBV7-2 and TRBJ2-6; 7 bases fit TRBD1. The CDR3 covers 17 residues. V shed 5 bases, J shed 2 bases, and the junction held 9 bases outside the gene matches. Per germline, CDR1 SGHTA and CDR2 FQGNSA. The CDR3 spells CASSLGGIRTGANVLTF. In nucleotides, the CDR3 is TGTGCCAGCAGCCTAGGGGGCATTAGAACTGGGGCCAACGTCCTGACTTTC.

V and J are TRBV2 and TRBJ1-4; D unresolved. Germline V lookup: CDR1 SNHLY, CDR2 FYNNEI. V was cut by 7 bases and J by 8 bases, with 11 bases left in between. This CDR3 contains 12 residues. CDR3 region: CASKLGSEKLFF. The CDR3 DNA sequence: TGTGCCAGCAAGTTAGGTAGCGAAAAACTGTTTTTT.

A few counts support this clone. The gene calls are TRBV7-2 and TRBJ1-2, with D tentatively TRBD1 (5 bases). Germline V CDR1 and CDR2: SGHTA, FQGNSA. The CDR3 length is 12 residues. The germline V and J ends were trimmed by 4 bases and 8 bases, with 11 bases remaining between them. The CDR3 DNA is TGTGCCAGCAGCTCACAGGATCGCGGCTACACCTTC. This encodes CASSSQDRGYTF.

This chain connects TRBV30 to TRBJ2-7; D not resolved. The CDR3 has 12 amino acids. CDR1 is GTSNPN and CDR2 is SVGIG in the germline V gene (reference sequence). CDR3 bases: TGTGCGTGGGGTGGGGTATCGGGCGAGCAGTACTTC. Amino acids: CAWGGVSGEQYF.

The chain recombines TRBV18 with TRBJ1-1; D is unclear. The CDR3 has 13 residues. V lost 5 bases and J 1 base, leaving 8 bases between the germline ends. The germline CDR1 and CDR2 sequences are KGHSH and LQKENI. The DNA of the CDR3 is TGTGCCAGCTCAAGTACAGAGAACACTGAAGCTTTCTTT. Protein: CASSSTENTEAFF.

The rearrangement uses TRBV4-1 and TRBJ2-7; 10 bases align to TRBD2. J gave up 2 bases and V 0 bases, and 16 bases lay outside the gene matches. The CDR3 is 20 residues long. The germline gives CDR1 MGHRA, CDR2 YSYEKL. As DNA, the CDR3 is TGCGCCAGCAGCCAAGATGGGAGATCTGGGGTAGCGGGAGGTGCCTACGAGCAGTACTTC. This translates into CASSQDGRSGVAGGAYEQYF.

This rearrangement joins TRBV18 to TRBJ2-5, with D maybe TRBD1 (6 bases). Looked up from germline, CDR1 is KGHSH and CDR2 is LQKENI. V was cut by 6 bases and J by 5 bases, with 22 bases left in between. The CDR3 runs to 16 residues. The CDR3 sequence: CASSPLNRAVSETQYF. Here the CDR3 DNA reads TGTGCCAGCTCCCCCCTTAACAGGGCGGTCAGTGAGACCCAGTACTTC.

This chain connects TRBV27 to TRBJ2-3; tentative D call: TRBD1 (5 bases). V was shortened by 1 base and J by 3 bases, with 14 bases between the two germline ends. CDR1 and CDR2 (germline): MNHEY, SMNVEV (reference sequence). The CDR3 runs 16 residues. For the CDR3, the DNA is TGTGCCAGCAGTTTATGGGCAGGGCGAGAGACAGATACGCAGTATTTT. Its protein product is CASSLWAGRETDTQYF.

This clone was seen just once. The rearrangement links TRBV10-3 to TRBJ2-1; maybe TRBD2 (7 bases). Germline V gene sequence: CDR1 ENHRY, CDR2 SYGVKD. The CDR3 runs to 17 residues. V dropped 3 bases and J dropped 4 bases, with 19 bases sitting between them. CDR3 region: CAISDPDGGRRYNEQFF. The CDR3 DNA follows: TGTGCCATCAGTGACCCTGACGGGGGGCGAAGATACAATGAGCAGTTCTTC.

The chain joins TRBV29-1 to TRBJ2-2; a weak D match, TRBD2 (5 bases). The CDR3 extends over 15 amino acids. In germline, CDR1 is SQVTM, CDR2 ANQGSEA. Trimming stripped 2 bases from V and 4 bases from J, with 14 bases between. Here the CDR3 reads CSVERRLGLTGELFF. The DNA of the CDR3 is TGCAGCGTTGAAAGGAGGTTGGGCCTCACCGGGGAGCTGTTTTTT.

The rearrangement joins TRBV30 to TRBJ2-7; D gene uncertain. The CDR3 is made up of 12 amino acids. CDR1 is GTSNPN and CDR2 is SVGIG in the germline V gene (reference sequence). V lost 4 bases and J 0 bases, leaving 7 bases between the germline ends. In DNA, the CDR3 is TGTGCCTGGACCGCCAGCTCCTACGAGCAGTACTTC. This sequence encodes CAWTASSYEQYF.

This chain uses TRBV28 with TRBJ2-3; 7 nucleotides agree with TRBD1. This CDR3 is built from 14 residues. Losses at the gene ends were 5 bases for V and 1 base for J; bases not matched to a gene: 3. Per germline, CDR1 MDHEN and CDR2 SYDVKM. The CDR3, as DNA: TGTGCCAGCAGTCCCGACAGGGGCACAGATACGCAGTATTTT. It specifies CASSPDRGTDTQYF. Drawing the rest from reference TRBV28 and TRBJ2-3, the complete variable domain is DVKVTQSSRYLVKRTGEKVFLECVQDMDHENMFWYRQDPGLGLRLIYFSYDVKMKEKGDIPEGYSVSREKKERFSLILESASTNQTSMYLCASSPDRGTDTQYFGPGTRLTVL.

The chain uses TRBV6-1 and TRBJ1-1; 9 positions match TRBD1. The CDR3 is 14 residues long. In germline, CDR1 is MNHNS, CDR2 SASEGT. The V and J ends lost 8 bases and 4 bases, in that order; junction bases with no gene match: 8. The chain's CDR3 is CASSRQGEVTEAFF. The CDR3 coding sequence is TGTGCCAGCTCGAGACAGGGGGAGGTCACTGAAGCTTTCTTT.

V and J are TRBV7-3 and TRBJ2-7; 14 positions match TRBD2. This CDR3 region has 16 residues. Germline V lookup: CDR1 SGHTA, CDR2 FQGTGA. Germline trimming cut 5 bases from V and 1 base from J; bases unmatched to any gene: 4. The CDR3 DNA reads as TGTGCCAGCAGCAACGGACTAGCGGGAGGTTCCTACGAGCAGTACTTC. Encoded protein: CASSNGLAGGSYEQYF.

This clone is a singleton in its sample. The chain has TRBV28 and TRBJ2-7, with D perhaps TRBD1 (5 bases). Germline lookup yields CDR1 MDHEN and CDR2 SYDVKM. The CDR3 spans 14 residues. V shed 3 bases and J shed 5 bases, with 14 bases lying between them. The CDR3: CASSFGDPRDEQYF. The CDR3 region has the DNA TGTGCCAGCAGTTTCGGAGATCCCAGGGACGAGCAGTACTTC.

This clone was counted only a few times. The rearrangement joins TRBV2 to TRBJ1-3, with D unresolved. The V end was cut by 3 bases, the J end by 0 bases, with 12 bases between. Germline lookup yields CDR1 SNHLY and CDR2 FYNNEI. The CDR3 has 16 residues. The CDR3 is CASSDQAYTSGNTIYF. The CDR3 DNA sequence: TGTGCCAGCAGTGACCAAGCGTACACCTCTGGAAACACCATATATTTT.